This TCR beta chain was sequenced during a study of CD8+ T cells in alopecia areata. Extraction of RNA preceded its reverse transcription into cDNA, which served as the sequencing template. Only in-frame clones appear in the TCRdb table, and some are missing; sequencing was by immunoSEQ multiplex PCR. The sample shows tens of thousands of clones, 70% to 80% of them seen only once. The sample's treatment: oral pan-JAK inhibitor, 5-10 mg twice daily. This CDR3 has 11 amino acids. Trimming took 8 bases from V and 1 from J, leaving 6 bases between them. Germline V gene sequence: CDR1 SGHAT, CDR2 FQNNGV. This clone was detected a few times.

The origin of this receptor is a human donor with alopecia areata. The source was CD8+ T cells sorted from blood, collected around week 42, from a patient treated with tofacitinib. V usage is TRBV11-2 and J usage is TRBJ2-7, with unresolved D. The CDR3 here is CASVRSYEQYF. As DNA, the CDR3 is TGTGCCAGCGTCCGGTCCTACGAGCAGTACTTC.